This passage covers 17 T cell receptor beta chains from one sample sequenced in a study of blood T cell repertoires in COVID-19. Produced via immunoSEQ multiplex PCR; TCRdb's table is partial and in-frame only. The sample lists tens of thousands of clones, just over 85% occurring once. The specimen was peripheral blood. These receptors came from a woman in her seventies with acute or convalescent COVID-19.

The gene calls are TRBV5-4 and TRBJ2-3; 16 nucleotides agree with TRBD2. The CDR3 runs 17 residues. V trimming: 4 bases; J trimming: 4 bases; junction bases outside the gene matches: 6. In germline, CDR1 is SGHNT, CDR2 YYREEE (reference sequence). The CDR3 DNA reads TGTGCCAGCAGCACAGGGACTAGCGGGAGGGCCGCAGATACGCAGTATTTT. Translation gives CASSTGTSGRAADTQYF.

V usage is TRBV2 and J usage is TRBJ1-2, with unresolved D. The length of the CDR3 is 13 residues. CDR1 SNHLY and CDR2 FYNNEI come from the germline V gene. The V and J ends lost 3 bases and 8 bases respectively, with 13 bases between them. The CDR3 reads CASSEGRVGGYTF. The CDR3 nucleotides read TGTGCCAGCAGTGAGGGCCGAGTTGGGGGCTACACCTTC.

This rearrangement joins TRBV5-1 to TRBJ2-1; TRBD2 matches at 13 bases. The CDR3 loop spans 17 amino acids. V shed 4 bases, J shed 0 bases, and the junction held 4 bases outside the gene matches. Per the germline V gene, CDR1 is SGHRS and CDR2 is YFSETQ. The CDR3 sequence: CASSPRLAGGSYNEQFF. In DNA form, the CDR3 reads TGCGCCAGCAGCCCAAGACTAGCGGGAGGCTCCTACAATGAGCAGTTCTTC.

The rearrangement links TRBV10-2 to TRBJ1-2; 7 bases line up with TRBD1. Germline loops: CDR1 WSHSY, CDR2 SAAADI. The CDR3 covers 14 residues. J gave up 6 bases and V 2 bases, and 6 bases lay outside the gene matches. The CDR3 sequence: CASSEPGTENGYTF. CDR3 nucleotide sequence: TGCGCCAGCAGTGAGCCTGGGACAGAGAATGGCTACACCTTC.

The chain couples TRBV6-5 to TRBJ2-7; the D is unclear. Germline values: CDR1 MNHEY, CDR2 SVGAGI. This CDR3 is built from 11 residues. The germline V and J ends were trimmed by 2 bases and 3 bases, with 2 bases remaining between them. This CDR3 reads CASSYRYEQYF. Here the CDR3 DNA reads TGTGCCAGCAGTTACCGCTACGAGCAGTACTTC.

The chain carries TRBV4-1 and TRBJ2-7, with TRBD2 matching over 11 bases. Germline V CDR1 and CDR2: MGHRA, YSYEKL. The V gene end was trimmed by 1 base and the J gene end by 0 bases; junction bases not matched to a gene: 8. The CDR3 has 18 residues. CDR3 coding DNA: TGCGCCAGCAGCCAAGTTCTAGCGGGGGGTCTATTCTCCTACGAGCAGTACTTC. Protein: CASSQVLAGGLFSYEQYF.

This rearrangement joins TRBV2 to TRBJ2-7; maybe TRBD1 (6 bases). Deletions cut 8 bases from V and 0 bases from J, with 14 bases between. The CDR3 length is 14 residues. The germline V gene encodes CDR1 SNHLY and CDR2 FYNNEI. Written as DNA, the CDR3 is TGTGCCAGCCATCAGGGGCCCCACTCCTACGAGCAGTACTTC. It codes for CASHQGPHSYEQYF.

The chain is built from TRBV5-1 and TRBJ1-1; TRBD1 matches at 11 bases. There are 16 residues in the CDR3. The J segment lost 5 bases and the V segment lost 0 bases, leaving 6 bases of the junction unmatched. Germline lookup yields CDR1 SGHRS and CDR2 YFSETQ. In nucleotides, the CDR3 is TGCGCCAGCAGCTTGGGAGGGACAGGGGGTCGAACTGAAGCTTTCTTT. It yields the protein CASSLGGTGGRTEAFF.

The V gene is TRBV30, the J gene TRBJ2-2; the D gene is possibly TRBD2 (5 bases). This CDR3 is built from 15 residues. V lost 0 bases, J lost 1 base, and 9 bases lay in between. Germline-derived CDR1 and CDR2 are GTSNPN and SVGIG (reference sequence). CDR3 coding DNA: TGTGCCTGGAGTGTATCTCGGGAGAACACCGGGGAGCTGTTTTTT. It encodes CAWSVSRENTGELFF.

The chain carries TRBV27 and TRBJ2-1; a weak D match, TRBD2 (5 bases). Germline CDR1 is MNHEY and CDR2 is SMNVEV (reference sequence). The CDR3 is made up of 15 amino acids. Deletions cut 0 bases from V and 2 bases from J, with 8 bases between. CDR3 in DNA: TGTGCCAGCAGTTTATCCCCGGGAACCTACAATGAGCAGTTCTTC. Its protein product is CASSLSPGTYNEQFF.

The chain uses TRBV4-1 and TRBJ2-2; tentatively, D is TRBD2 (6 bases). Per germline, CDR1 MGHRA and CDR2 YSYEKL. This CDR3 has 14 amino acids. The V gene lost 3 bases and the J gene lost 6 bases, with 11 bases spanning the gap. The CDR3: CASSHDGRPGELFF. The CDR3 nucleotides read TGCGCCAGCAGCCACGACGGGAGACCCGGGGAGCTGTTTTTT.

The J gene is TRBJ1-4, the V gene TRBV12-3 or TRBV12-4; D is unresolved. The CDR3 contains 11 residues. V lost 6 bases to trimming and J lost 4 bases, with 3 bases between them. The CDR3 protein is CASSNNEKLFF. The CDR3 DNA reads as TGTGCCAGCAGCAATAATGAAAAACTGTTTTTT.

The gene calls are TRBV9 and TRBJ1-6; the D gene is possibly TRBD1 (5 bases). Germline-derived CDR1 and CDR2 are SGDLS and YYNGEE. V was pared by 0 bases and J by 5 bases, with 9 bases between. The CDR3 runs to 15 residues. The CDR3 DNA follows: TGTGCCAGCAGCGTAGCGGGCAGGGATAATTCACCCCTCCACTTT. This encodes CASSVAGRDNSPLHF.

The chain couples TRBV2 to TRBJ2-4; TRBD1 matches at 9 bases. Germline lookup yields CDR1 SNHLY and CDR2 FYNNEI. The CDR3 loop spans 15 amino acids. Trimming cost V 6 bases and J 0 bases; bases outside gene matches: 3. The chain's CDR3 is CASSSDRGAKNIQYF. CDR3 coding DNA: TGTGCCAGCAGCTCGGACAGGGGAGCCAAAAACATTCAGTACTTC.

This chain links TRBV9 with TRBJ2-1; 8 bases agree with TRBD2. J lost 4 bases, V lost 3 bases, and 3 bases had no gene match. The CDR3 loop spans 14 amino acids. Germline assignment: CDR1 SGDLS and CDR2 YYNGEE. CDR3 DNA sequence: TGTGCCAGCAGCGGGGGACTAGGATACAATGAGCAGTTCTTC. This sequence encodes CASSGGLGYNEQFF.

The chain links TRBV28 to TRBJ2-7, with 9 bases aligning to TRBD2. CDR1 MDHEN and CDR2 SYDVKM come from the germline V gene. CDR3 length equals 16 residues. With V trimmed by 6 bases and J by 3 bases, 12 bases remained unmatched. Written as DNA, the CDR3 is TGTGCCAGCAGCGAAGGGTCGGGACTAGCTTACTACGAGCAGTACTTC. Translating gives CASSEGSGLAYYEQYF.

This sequence joins TRBV5-3 and TRBJ1-1; D perhaps matches TRBD1 (6 bases). TRBV5-3 qualifies as an ORF whose function is uncertain. The CDR3 has 15 residues. V was shortened by 1 base and J by 3 bases, with 13 bases between the two germline ends. This CDR3 is CARSLSRDTHTEAFF. The CDR3 DNA is TGTGCCAGAAGCTTGTCTAGGGACACCCACACTGAAGCTTTCTTT.